The following is a TCR beta chain sequence with its context. The antigen is unknown. The sample is drawn from a study of CD4+ T cells in melanoma. This table comes from immunoSEQ multiplex PCR, and its TCRdb copy is limited to in-frame clones, with some not included. The repertoire holds more than 90,000 clones, with about 90% as singletons. Study findings and constraints: A reported correlation linked neoantigen-specific CD4+ T cells to CD8+, macrophage and B cell function.

V gave up 5 bases and J gave up 0 bases, with 13 bases separating them. CDR1 and CDR2 from the germline V gene are MRHNA and SNTAGT. The CDR3 extends over 16 amino acids. This clonotype was sampled from a human donor with melanoma. The sequencing sample was made of peripheral blood. This chain connects TRBV6-4 to TRBJ2-2; D is unresolved. As DNA, the CDR3 is TGTGCCAGCAGTTATCAGGAGACCGCGAACACCGGGGAGCTGTTTTTT. This codes for CASSYQETANTGELFF.